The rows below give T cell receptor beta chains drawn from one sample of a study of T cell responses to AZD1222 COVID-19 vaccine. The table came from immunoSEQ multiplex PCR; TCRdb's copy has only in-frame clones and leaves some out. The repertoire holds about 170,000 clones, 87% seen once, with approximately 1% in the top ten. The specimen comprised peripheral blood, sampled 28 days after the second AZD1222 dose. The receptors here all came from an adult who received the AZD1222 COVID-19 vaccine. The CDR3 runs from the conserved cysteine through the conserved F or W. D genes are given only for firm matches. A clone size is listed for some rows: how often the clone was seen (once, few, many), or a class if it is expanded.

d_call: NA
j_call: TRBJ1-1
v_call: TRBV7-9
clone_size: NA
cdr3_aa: CASSPVQGITEAFF
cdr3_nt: TGTGCCAGCAGCCCAGTTCAGGGGATCACTGAAGCTTTCTTT

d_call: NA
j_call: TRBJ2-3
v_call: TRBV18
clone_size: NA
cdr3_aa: CASSPLQGVDTQYF
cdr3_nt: TGTGCCAGCTCACCATTACAGGGTGTCGATACGCAGTATTTT

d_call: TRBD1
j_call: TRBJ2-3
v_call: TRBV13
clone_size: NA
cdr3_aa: CASSLVSGQGATDTQYF
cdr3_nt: TGTGCCAGCAGCTTAGTGTCAGGACAGGGAGCCACAGATACGCAGTATTTT

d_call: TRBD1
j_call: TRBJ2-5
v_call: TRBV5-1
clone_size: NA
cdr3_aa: CASSNGQGSLETQYF
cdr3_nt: TGCGCCAGCAGCAACGGACAGGGGTCTCTGGAGACCCAGTACTTC

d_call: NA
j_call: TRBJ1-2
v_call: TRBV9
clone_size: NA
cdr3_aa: CASSPRGGYGYTF
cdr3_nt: TGTGCCAGCAGCCCCAGGGGAGGCTATGGCTACACCTTC

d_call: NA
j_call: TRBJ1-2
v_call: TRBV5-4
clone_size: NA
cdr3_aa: CASSPRLNYGYTF
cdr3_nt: TGTGCCAGCAGCCCCAGGTTAAACTATGGCTACACCTTC

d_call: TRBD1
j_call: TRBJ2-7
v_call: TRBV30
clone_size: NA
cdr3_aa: CALSGGAPYEQYF
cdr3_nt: TGTGCCTTATCAGGGGGAGCGCCTTACGAGCAGTACTTC

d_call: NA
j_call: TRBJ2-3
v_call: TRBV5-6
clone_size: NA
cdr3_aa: CASSPIRSPDRSTDTQYF
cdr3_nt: TGTGCCAGCAGCCCAATCCGATCCCCCGACCGAAGCACAGATACGCAGTATTTT

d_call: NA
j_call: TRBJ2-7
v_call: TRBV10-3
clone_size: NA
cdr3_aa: CAISESGRGAYEQYF
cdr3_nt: TGTGCCATCAGTGAGTCGGGCAGGGGAGCTTACGAGCAGTACTTC

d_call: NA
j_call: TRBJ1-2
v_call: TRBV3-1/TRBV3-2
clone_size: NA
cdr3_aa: CASSHSQGSGYTF
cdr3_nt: TGTGCCAGCAGCCACTCTCAAGGGTCCGGCTACACCTTC

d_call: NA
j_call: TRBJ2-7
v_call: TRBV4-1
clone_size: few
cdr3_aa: CASSQGWDGISYEQYF
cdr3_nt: TGCGCCAGCAGCCAAGGCTGGGACGGAATTTCCTACGAGCAGTACTTC

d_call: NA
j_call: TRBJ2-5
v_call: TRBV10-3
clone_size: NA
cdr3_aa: CAISESSGQETQYF
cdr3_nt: TGTGCCATCAGTGAGTCTTCCGGACAAGAGACCCAGTACTTC

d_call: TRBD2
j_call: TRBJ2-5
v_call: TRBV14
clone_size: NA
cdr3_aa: CASSQEGLARETQYF
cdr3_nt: TGTGCCAGCAGCCAAGAAGGACTAGCAAGGGAGACCCAGTACTTC

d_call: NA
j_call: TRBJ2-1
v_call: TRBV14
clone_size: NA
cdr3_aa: CASSLRVSYNEQFF
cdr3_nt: TGTGCCAGCAGCCTCCGGGTCTCCTACAATGAGCAGTTCTTC

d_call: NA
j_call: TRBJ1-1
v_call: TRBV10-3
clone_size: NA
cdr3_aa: CAISLHGGGNTEAFF
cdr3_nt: TGTGCCATCAGCCTACATGGGGGCGGGAACACTGAAGCTTTCTTT

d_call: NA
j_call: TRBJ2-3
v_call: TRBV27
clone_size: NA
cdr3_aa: CASSLPGRPADTQYF
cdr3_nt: TGTGCCAGCAGTTTGCCAGGGAGACCTGCAGATACGCAGTATTTT

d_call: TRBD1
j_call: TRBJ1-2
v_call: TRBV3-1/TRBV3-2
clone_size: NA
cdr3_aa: CASSPHALEGRGSFDYGYTF
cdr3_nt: TGTGCCAGCAGCCCTCACGCTCTCGAGGGCAGGGGGTCCTTTGACTATGGCTACACCTTC

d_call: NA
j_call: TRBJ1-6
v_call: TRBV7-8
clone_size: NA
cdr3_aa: CASSPIGGASYNSPLHF
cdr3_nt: TGTGCCAGCAGCCCAATCGGGGGAGCTTCCTATAATTCACCCCTCCACTTT

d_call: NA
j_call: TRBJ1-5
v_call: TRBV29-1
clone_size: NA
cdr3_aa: CSVVPYKNSNQPQHF
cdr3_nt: TGCAGCGTTGTGCCTTACAAGAATAGCAATCAGCCCCAGCATTTT

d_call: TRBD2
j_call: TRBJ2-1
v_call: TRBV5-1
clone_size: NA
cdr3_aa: CASSPLGRLAGDYNEQFF
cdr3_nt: TGCGCCAGCAGCCCACTGGGGAGGCTAGCGGGGGATTACAATGAGCAGTTCTTC

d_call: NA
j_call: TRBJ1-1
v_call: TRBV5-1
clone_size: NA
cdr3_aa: CASSLGNRAEAFF
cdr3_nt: TGCGCCAGCAGCTTGGGGAATCGTGCTGAAGCTTTCTTT

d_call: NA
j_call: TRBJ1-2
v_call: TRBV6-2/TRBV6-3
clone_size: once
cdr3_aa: CASSLGTYGYTF
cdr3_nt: TGTGCCAGCAGTCTCGGGACATATGGCTACACCTTC